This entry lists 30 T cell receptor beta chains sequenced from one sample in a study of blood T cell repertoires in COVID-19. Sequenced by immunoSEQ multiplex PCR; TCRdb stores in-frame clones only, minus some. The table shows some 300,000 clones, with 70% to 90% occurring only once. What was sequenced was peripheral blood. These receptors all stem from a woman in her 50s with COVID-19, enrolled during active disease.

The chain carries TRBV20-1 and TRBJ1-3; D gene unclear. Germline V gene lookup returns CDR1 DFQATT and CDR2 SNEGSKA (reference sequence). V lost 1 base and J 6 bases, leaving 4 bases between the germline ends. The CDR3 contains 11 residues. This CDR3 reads CSARVANTIYF. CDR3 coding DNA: TGCAGTGCTAGAGTAGCAAACACCATATATTTT.

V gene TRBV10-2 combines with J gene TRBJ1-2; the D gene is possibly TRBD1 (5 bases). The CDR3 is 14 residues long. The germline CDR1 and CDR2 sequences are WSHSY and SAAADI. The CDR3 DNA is TGCGCGACCGGAGGGGCCAGGGAATTTGATGGCTACACCTTC. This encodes CATGGAREFDGYTF.

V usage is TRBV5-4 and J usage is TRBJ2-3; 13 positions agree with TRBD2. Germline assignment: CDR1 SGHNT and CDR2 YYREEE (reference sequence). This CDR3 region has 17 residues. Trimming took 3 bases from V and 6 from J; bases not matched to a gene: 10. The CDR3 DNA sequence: TGTGCCAGCAGCTATCCGGGACTAGCGGGACGTCCCGATACGCAGTATTTT. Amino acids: CASSYPGLAGRPDTQYF.

DNA of the CDR3: TGTGCCAGCAGTGACCAGGGATCTGGAAACACCATATATTTT. It translates to CASSDQGSGNTIYF. The chain uses TRBV25-1 and TRBJ1-3; perhaps TRBD1 as D (5 bases). CDR3 length equals 14 residues. Germline V gene data show CDR1 as MGHDK and CDR2 as SYGVNS. Trimming pared 3 bases from V and 1 base from J, leaving 7 bases between.

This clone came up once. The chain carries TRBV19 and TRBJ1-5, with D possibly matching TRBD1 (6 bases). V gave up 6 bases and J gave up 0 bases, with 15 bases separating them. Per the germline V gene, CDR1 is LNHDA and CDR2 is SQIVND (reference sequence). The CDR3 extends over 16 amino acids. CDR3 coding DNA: TGTGCCAGTAGGATCATACAGGGAGCTAGCAATCAGCCCCAGCATTTT. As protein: CASRIIQGASNQPQHF.

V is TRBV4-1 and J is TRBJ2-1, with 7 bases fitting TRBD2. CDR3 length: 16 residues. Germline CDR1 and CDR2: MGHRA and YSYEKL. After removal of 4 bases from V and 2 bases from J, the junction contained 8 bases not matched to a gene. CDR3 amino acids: CASSPQPGGTYNEQFF. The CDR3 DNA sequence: TGCGCCAGCAGCCCCCAGCCGGGAGGCACCTACAATGAGCAGTTCTTC.

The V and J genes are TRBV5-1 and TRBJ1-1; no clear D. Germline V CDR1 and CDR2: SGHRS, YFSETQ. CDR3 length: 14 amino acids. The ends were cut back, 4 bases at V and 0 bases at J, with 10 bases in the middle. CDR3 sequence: CASSPLHLNTEAFF. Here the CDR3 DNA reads TGCGCCAGCAGCCCTTTACATCTGAACACTGAAGCTTTCTTT.

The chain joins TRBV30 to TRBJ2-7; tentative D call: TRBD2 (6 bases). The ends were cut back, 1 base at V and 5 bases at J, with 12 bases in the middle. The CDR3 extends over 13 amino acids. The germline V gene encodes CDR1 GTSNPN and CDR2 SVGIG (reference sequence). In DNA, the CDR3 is TGTGCCTGGAGTGCGGCGGGACGGAACGAGCAGTACTTC. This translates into CAWSAAGRNEQYF.

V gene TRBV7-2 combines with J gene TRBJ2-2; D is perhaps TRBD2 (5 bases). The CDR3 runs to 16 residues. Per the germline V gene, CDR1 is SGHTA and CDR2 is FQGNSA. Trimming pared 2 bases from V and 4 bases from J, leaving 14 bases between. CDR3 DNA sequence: TGTGCCAGCAGCTTAAGAGGGAGCCTCGGCACCGGGGAGCTGTTTTTT. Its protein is CASSLRGSLGTGELFF.

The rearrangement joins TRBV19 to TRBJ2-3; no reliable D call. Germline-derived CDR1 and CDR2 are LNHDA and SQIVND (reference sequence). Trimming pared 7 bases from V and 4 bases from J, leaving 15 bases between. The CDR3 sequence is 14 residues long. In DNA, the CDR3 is TGTGCCAGTAAAGTATCCCCCGGAGCAGATACGCAGTATTTT. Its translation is CASKVSPGADTQYF.

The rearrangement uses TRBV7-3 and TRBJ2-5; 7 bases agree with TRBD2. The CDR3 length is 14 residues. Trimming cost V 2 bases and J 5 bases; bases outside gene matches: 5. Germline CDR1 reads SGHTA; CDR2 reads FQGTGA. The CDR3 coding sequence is TGTGCCAGCAGCTTAGGCGGGAGTGGGGAGACCCAGTACTTC. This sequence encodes CASSLGGSGETQYF.

The CDR3: CASSLDGGNADTQYF. As DNA, the CDR3 is TGCGCCAGCAGCTTGGATGGCGGAAACGCAGATACGCAGTATTTT. This chain links TRBV5-1 with TRBJ2-3; no definite D call. Trimming took 0 bases from V and 4 from J, leaving 12 bases between them. The CDR3 is made up of 15 amino acids. The germline CDR1 and CDR2 sequences are SGHRS and YFSETQ. The full variable domain, in which reference TRBV5-1 and TRBJ2-3 provide the parts outside the CDR3, is KAGVTQTPRYLIKTRGQQVTLSCSPISGHRSVSWYQQTPGQGLQFLFEYFSETQRNKGNFPGRFSGRQFSNSRSEMNVSTLELGDSALYLCASSLDGGNADTQYFGPGTRLTVL.

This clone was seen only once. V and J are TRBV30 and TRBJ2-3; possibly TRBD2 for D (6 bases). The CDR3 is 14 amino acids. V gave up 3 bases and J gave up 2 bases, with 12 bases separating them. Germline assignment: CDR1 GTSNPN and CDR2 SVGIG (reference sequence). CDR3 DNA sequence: TGTGCCTGGAGCCCGGGACTCAACACAGATACGCAGTATTTT. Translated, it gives CAWSPGLNTDTQYF.

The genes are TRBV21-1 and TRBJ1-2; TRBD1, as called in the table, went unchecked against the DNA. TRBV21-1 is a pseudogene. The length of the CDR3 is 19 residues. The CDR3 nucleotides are TGTGCCAGCCACCCCGATAGCCCCCAGACGGGACAGAGACCGGATGGCTACACCTTC. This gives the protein CASHPDSPQTGQRPDGYTF.

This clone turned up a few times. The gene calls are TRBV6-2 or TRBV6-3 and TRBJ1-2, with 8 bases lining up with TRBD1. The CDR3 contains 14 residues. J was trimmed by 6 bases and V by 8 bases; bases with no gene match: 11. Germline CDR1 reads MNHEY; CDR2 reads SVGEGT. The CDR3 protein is CASGRGTGGHGYTF. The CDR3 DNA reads TGTGCCAGCGGCCGGGGCACAGGGGGTCATGGCTACACCTTC.

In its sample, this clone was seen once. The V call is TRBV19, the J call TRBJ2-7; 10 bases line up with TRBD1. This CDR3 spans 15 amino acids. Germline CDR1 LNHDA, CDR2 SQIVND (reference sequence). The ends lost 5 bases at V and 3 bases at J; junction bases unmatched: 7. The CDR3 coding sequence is TGTGCCAGTAGTGGGGTCGGGACAGGGGACTACGAGCAGTACTTC. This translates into CASSGVGTGDYEQYF.

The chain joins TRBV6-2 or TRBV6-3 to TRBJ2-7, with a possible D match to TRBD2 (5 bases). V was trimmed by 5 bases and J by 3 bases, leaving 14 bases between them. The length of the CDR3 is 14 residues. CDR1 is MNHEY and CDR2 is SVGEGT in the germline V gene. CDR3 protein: CASSGGRSRYEQYF. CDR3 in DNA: TGTGCCAGCAGTGGAGGACGGTCCCGCTACGAGCAGTACTTC.

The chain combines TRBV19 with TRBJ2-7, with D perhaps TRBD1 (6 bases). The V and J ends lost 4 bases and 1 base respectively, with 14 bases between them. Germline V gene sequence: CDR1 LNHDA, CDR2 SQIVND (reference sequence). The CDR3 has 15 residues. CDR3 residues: CASSTLYRDSYEQYF. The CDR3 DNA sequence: TGTGCCAGTAGTACACTATACAGGGATTCCTACGAGCAGTACTTC.

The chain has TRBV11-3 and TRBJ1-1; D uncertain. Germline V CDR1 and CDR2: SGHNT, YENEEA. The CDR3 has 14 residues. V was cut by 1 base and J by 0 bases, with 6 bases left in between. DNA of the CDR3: TGTGCCAGCAGCTTAGGCGGATTGAACACTGAAGCTTTCTTT. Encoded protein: CASSLGGLNTEAFF. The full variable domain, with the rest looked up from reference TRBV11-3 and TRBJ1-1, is EAGVVQSPRYKIIEKKQPVAFWCNPISGHNTLYWYLQNLGQGPELLIRYENEEAVDDSQLPKDRFSAERLKGVDSTLKIQPAELGDSAVYLCASSLGGLNTEAFFGQGTRLTVV.

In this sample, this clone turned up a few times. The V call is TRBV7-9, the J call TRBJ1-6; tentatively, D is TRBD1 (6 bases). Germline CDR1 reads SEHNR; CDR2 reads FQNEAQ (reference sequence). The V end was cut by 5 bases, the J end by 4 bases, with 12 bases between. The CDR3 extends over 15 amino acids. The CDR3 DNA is TGTGCCAGCAGCACCCGAGGACAGTATAATTCACCCCTCCACTTT. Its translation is CASSTRGQYNSPLHF.

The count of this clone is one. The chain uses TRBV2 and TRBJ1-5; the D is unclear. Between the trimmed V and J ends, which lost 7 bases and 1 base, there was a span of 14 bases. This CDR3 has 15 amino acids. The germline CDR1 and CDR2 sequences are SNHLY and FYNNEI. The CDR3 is CASTTDISSNQPQHF. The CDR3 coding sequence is TGTGCCAGCACCACTGACATCTCGAGCAATCAGCCCCAGCATTTT.

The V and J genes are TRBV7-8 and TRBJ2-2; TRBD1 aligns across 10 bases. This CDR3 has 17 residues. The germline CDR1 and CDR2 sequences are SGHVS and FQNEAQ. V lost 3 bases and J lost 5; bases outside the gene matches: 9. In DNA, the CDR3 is TGTGCCAGCAGCTTTAGGGGACAGGGGAGTATGACCGGGGAGCTGTTTTTT. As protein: CASSFRGQGSMTGELFF.

The CDR3 loop is CAWSDSGLAGDTQYF. The DNA for the CDR3 is TGTGCCTGGAGTGACTCGGGACTAGCCGGAGATACGCAGTATTTT. V gene TRBV30 combines with J gene TRBJ2-3; 9 bases line up with TRBD2. Germline values: CDR1 GTSNPN, CDR2 SVGIG (reference sequence). V lost 1 base to trimming and J lost 5 bases; unmatched junction nucleotides: 7. The CDR3 loop spans 15 amino acids.

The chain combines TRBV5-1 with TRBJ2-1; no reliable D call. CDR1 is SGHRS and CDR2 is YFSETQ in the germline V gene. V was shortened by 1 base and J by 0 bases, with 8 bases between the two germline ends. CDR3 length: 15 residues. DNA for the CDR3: TGCGCCAGCAGCTTGATCACGAGCTCCTACAATGAGCAGTTCTTC. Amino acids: CASSLITSSYNEQFF.

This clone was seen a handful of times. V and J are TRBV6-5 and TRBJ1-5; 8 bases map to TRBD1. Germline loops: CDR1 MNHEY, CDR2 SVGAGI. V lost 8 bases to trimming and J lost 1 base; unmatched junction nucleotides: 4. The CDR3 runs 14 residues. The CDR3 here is CASHGQGSNQPQHF. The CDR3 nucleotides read TGTGCCAGCCACGGACAGGGAAGCAATCAGCCCCAGCATTTT.

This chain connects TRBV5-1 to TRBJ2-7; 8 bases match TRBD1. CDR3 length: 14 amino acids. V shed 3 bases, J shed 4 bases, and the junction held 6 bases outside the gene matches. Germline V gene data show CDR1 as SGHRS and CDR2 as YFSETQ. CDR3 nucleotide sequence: TGCGCCAGCAGCTACGGGACAGGTACATACGAGCAGTACTTC. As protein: CASSYGTGTYEQYF.

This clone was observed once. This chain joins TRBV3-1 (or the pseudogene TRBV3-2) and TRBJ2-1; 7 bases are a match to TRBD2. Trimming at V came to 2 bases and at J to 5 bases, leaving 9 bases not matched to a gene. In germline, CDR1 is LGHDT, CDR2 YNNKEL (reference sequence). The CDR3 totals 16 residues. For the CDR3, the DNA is TGTGCCAGCAGCCAATCCGGGGGGAGGGTTAACAATGAGCAGTTCTTC. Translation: CASSQSGGRVNNEQFF.

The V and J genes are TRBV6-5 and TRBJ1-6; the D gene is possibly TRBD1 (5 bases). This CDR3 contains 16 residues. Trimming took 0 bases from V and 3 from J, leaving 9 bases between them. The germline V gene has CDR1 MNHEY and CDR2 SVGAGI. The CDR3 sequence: CASSYSGLRYNSPLHF. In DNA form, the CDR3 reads TGTGCCAGCAGTTACTCGGGGCTGCGCTATAATTCACCCCTCCACTTT.

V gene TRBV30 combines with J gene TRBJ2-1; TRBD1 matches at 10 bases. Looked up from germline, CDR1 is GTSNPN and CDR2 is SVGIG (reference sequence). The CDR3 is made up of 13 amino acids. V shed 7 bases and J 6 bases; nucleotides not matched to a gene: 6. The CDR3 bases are TGTGCCTCGGACAGGGGGAGCACCAATGAGCAGTTCTTC. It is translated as CASDRGSTNEQFF.

Written as DNA, the CDR3 is TGTGCCAGCAGTTCCCCTCTCGGGCGGGAGGGCCGAGGTTCCTACAATGAGCAGTTCTTC. Translated, it gives CASSSPLGREGRGSYNEQFF. V and J are TRBV6-2 or TRBV6-3 and TRBJ2-1, with TRBD2 matching over 9 bases. The V gene end was trimmed by 4 bases and the J gene end by 1 base; junction bases not matched to a gene: 17. CDR1 is MNHEY and CDR2 is SVGEGT in the germline V gene. This CDR3 contains 20 residues.